The 22 T cell receptor beta chains presented below share a single source sample, sequenced in a study of blood T cell repertoires in COVID-19. Profiled with immunoSEQ multiplex PCR; TCRdb holds only in-frame clones, not every one. The table includes under 250,000 clones, roughly 84% detected once. Sequencing input: peripheral blood. The receptor source for this set is a man aged 50-60 years with COVID-19, enrolled during active disease.

J is TRBJ2-5 and V is TRBV5-1; D gene uncertain. Trimming took 0 bases from V and 1 from J, leaving 7 bases between them. CDR1 is SGHRS and CDR2 is YFSETQ in the germline V gene. CDR3 length: 14 amino acids. The CDR3: CASSLGQPQETQYF. CDR3 nucleotides: TGCGCCAGCAGCTTGGGACAACCCCAAGAGACCCAGTACTTC.

The CDR3 spells CSALSVSSYNEQFF. CDR3 sequence (DNA): TGCAGCGCCCTTAGCGTAAGCTCCTACAATGAGCAGTTCTTC. The rearrangement links TRBV29-1 to TRBJ2-1; D possibly corresponds to TRBD2 (5 bases). With 7 bases removed from V and 0 bases from J, the gap between germline ends came to 13 bases. The CDR3 sequence is 14 residues long. Germline V lookup: CDR1 SQVTM, CDR2 ANQGSEA.

V and J are TRBV7-8 and TRBJ2-5; 7 bases line up with TRBD1. This CDR3 is 15 amino acids long. In germline, CDR1 is SGHVS, CDR2 FQNEAQ. The ends lost 1 base at V and 0 bases at J; junction bases unmatched: 2. CDR3 bases: TGTGCCAGCAGCTTAGGGACAGGAGACCAAGAGACCCAGTACTTC. Protein sequence: CASSLGTGDQETQYF.

The chain uses TRBV9 and TRBJ1-2, with TRBD1 matching over 9 bases. The CDR3 covers 11 residues. The V gene end was trimmed by 8 bases and the J gene end by 6 bases; junction bases not matched to a gene: 2. Germline V gives CDR1 SGDLS, CDR2 YYNGEE. The CDR3 spells CASGQGNGYTF. The CDR3, as DNA: TGTGCCAGTGGACAGGGGAATGGCTACACCTTC.

The chain links TRBV6-6 to TRBJ1-5; D remains unclear. The CDR3 is 15 amino acids. V was pared by 7 bases and J by 1 base, with 14 bases between. Germline CDR1 MNHNY, CDR2 SVGAGI (reference sequence). DNA for the CDR3: TGTGCCAGCACCCCCAGCGACGGGAGCAATCAGCCCCAGCATTTT. It translates to CASTPSDGSNQPQHF.

This chain joins TRBV4-3 and TRBJ2-2, with 7 bases lining up with TRBD1. The junction had 6 bases not matched to a gene; V was cut back by 0 bases and J by 2 bases. Germline-derived CDR1 and CDR2 are LGHNA and YSLEER. The CDR3 is made up of 17 amino acids. The CDR3 DNA is TGCGCCAGCAGCCAAGATAGGGGACAGATAAACACCGGGGAGCTGTTTTTT. Its protein is CASSQDRGQINTGELFF.

This clone was found once. The rearrangement uses TRBV10-2 and TRBJ1-6; D remains ambiguous. Between the trimmed V and J ends, which lost 0 bases and 16 bases, there was a span of 10 bases. Looked up from germline, CDR1 is WSHSY and CDR2 is SAAADI. There are 12 residues in the CDR3. CDR3 DNA sequence: TGCGCCAGCAGTGAGTCTGAAAACTCACTCCACTTT. The encoded protein is CASSESENSLHF.

In this sample, this clone turned up a few times. The genes are TRBV25-1 and TRBJ2-5; 11 bases agree with TRBD2. This CDR3 contains 17 residues. CDR1 and CDR2 from the germline V gene are MGHDK and SYGVNS. Trimming cost V 4 bases and J 3 bases; bases outside gene matches: 10. The CDR3, as DNA: TGTGCCAGCAGTGCCCTTCCCCCACTAGCGGGGGAAGAGACCCAGTACTTC. As protein: CASSALPPLAGEETQYF.

The chain carries TRBV3-1 (or the pseudogene TRBV3-2) and TRBJ2-7; tentatively, D is TRBD2 (6 bases). The CDR3 has 17 amino acids. CDR1 and CDR2 (germline): LGHDT, YNNKEL (reference sequence). Trimming took off 0 bases at V and 2 bases at J, with 17 bases between the two ends. Here the CDR3 reads CASSQDRGGTLTYEQYF. Here the CDR3 DNA reads TGTGCCAGCAGCCAAGATCGTGGCGGGACGTTAACCTACGAGCAGTACTTC.

The chain is built from TRBV6-2 or TRBV6-3 and TRBJ2-3; possible D gene TRBD2, 6 bases. The V and J ends lost 6 bases and 2 bases respectively, with 12 bases between them. Per the germline V gene, CDR1 is MNHEY and CDR2 is SVGEGT. This CDR3 has 14 amino acids. CDR3 sequence: CASSNRDSTDTQYF. DNA for the CDR3: TGTGCCAGCAGCAACCGGGACTCCACAGATACGCAGTATTTT.

This clone is a singleton in its sample. This rearrangement joins TRBV12-3 or TRBV12-4 to TRBJ2-7; D perhaps matches TRBD1 (6 bases). CDR3 size: 12 residues. V was cut by 8 bases and J by 5 bases, with 13 bases left in between. The CDR3 coding sequence is TGTGCCAGCGGACAGTCGAGCGACGAGCAGTACTTC. Its protein product is CASGQSSDEQYF.

CDR3 bases: TGTGCCAGCAGTTCCGGGGGAGGGGCGGTTTTCCATGGCTACACCTTC. It translates to CASSSGGGAVFHGYTF. This chain joins TRBV27 and TRBJ1-2, with D tentatively TRBD1 (5 bases). The germline gives CDR1 MNHEY, CDR2 SMNVEV (reference sequence). The V and J ends lost 4 bases and 6 bases respectively, with 21 bases between them. CDR3 length: 16 amino acids.

V is TRBV3-1 (or the pseudogene TRBV3-2) and J is TRBJ2-5; 9 nucleotides align to TRBD2. This CDR3 is 13 amino acids long. CDR1 LGHDT and CDR2 YNNKEL come from the germline V gene (reference sequence). The junction had 1 base not matched to a gene; V was cut back by 4 bases and J by 4 bases. CDR3 DNA: TGTGCCAGCAGCCCGGGACTAGCAGAGACCCAGTACTTC. Translated: CASSPGLAETQYF.

The sample holds one count of this clone. The rearrangement links TRBV6-1 to TRBJ1-5, with TRBD1 matching over 8 bases. Germline assignment: CDR1 MNHNS and CDR2 SASEGT. The CDR3 covers 14 residues. Losses at the gene ends were 3 bases for V and 6 bases for J; bases not matched to a gene: 4. The CDR3 loop is CASSETGVGQPQHF. Written as DNA, the CDR3 is TGTGCCAGCAGTGAGACAGGGGTAGGTCAGCCCCAGCATTTT.

J is TRBJ1-5 and V is TRBV19, with 9 nucleotides matching TRBD1. The germline V gene has CDR1 LNHDA and CDR2 SQIVND (reference sequence). Trimming cost V 6 bases and J 4 bases; bases outside gene matches: 7. The CDR3 is 15 amino acids. The CDR3 bases are TGTGCCAGTAGCCCGGGGACAGGGTGGAATCAGCCCCAGCATTTT. Protein: CASSPGTGWNQPQHF.

The V call is TRBV9, the J call TRBJ1-4, with 8 positions matching TRBD1. Germline assignment: CDR1 SGDLS and CDR2 YYNGEE. J lost 7 bases, V lost 0 bases, and 5 bases had no gene match. The CDR3 is 15 residues long. CDR3 in DNA: TGTGCCAGCAGCGTAGACGGACAGGGTCCTGAAAAACTGTTTTTT. Its protein product is CASSVDGQGPEKLFF.

This chain links TRBV5-1 with TRBJ2-1; 11 nucleotides align to TRBD2. CDR3 length: 16 residues. CDR1 and CDR2 (germline): SGHRS, YFSETQ. The V segment lost 1 base and the J segment 7 bases; nucleotides outside the gene matches: 7. CDR3 region: CASSLPGLAVPNEQFF. CDR3 sequence (DNA): TGCGCCAGCAGCTTGCCGGGACTAGCGGTCCCTAATGAGCAGTTCTTC.

This clone is labeled as medium-sized. The chain recombines TRBV19 with TRBJ2-2; the D gene is possibly TRBD1 (6 bases). The CDR3 is 15 amino acids. Trimming took 6 bases from V and 5 from J, leaving 16 bases between them. The germline V gene has CDR1 LNHDA and CDR2 SQIVND (reference sequence). DNA for the CDR3: TGTGCCAGTAGGAAACAGGGTGTGGAGACCGGGGAGCTGTTTTTT. Translated: CASRKQGVETGELFF.

The chain links TRBV19 to TRBJ2-5, with 9 bases identical to TRBD1. The germline V gene encodes CDR1 LNHDA and CDR2 SQIVND (reference sequence). There are 12 residues in the CDR3. V lost 8 bases, J lost 5 bases, and 3 bases stayed unmatched. CDR3 nucleotides: TGTGCCAGTGGGACAGGGAGGGAGACCCAGTACTTC. Protein product: CASGTGRETQYF.

The CDR3 protein is CASSPTGSTTDTQYF. DNA of the CDR3: TGTGCCAGTAGCCCGACAGGCAGCACCACAGATACGCAGTATTTT. This chain links TRBV19 with TRBJ2-3, with D maybe TRBD1 (6 bases). The V end was cut by 6 bases, the J end by 2 bases, with 15 bases between. The CDR3 sequence is 15 residues long. Germline V gives CDR1 LNHDA, CDR2 SQIVND (reference sequence).

This chain joins TRBV7-2 and TRBJ2-1; no firm D call. Trimming cost V 5 bases and J 9 bases, with 17 bases left between them. This CDR3 contains 14 residues. Germline-derived CDR1 and CDR2 are SGHTA and FQGNSA. The CDR3 spells CASSPGRFLGEQFF. In DNA, the CDR3 is TGTGCCAGCAGCCCGGGTAGGTTCTTAGGTGAGCAGTTCTTC.

The rearrangement links TRBV27 to TRBJ1-5, with 7 bases lining up with TRBD1. The V segment lost 2 bases and the J segment 6 bases; nucleotides outside the gene matches: 4. The CDR3 contains 14 residues. Germline assignment: CDR1 MNHEY and CDR2 SMNVEV (reference sequence). The CDR3 sequence is CASSLEGAGQPQHF. CDR3 nucleotide sequence: TGTGCCAGCAGTTTAGAGGGGGCCGGTCAGCCCCAGCATTTT.